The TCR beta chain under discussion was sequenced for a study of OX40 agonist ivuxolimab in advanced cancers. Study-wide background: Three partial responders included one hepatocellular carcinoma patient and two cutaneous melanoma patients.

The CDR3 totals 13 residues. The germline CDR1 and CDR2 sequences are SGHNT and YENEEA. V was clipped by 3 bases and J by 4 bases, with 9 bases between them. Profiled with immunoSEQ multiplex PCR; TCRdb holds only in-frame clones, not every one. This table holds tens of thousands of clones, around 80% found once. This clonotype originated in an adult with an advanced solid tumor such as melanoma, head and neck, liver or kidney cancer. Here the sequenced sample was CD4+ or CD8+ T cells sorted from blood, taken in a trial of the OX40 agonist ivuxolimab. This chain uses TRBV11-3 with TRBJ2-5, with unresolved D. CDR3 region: CASSFGPRETQYF. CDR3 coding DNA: TGTGCCAGCAGCTTCGGCCCCCGAGAGACCCAGTACTTC.